This T cell receptor beta chain was sequenced during a study of T-cell reconstitution after alpha-beta-depleted transplantation in children listed by TCRdb under 2016. As for the study more broadly: T-cell immune reconstitution after TCRalphabeta/CD19-depleted allogeneic hematopoietic cell transplantation in children was quantitatively tracked in the study by means of TCR repertoire profiling.

The treatment or condition label for this specimen denotes: allogeneic hematopoietic cell transplantation with graft depleted of TCRalphabeta T cells and CD19 B cells. The children who served as transplant recipients had been given grafts of TCRalphabeta/CD19-depleted allogeneic hematopoietic cells. From V the trimming removes 5 bases and from J it removes 4 bases, while the gene matches leave 6 bases of the junction unaccounted for. The CDR3 contains 14 residues, cysteine and phenylalanine counted. The DNA shown is the 42-base CDR3, in frame from base 1. Many counts were recorded for this clonotype. There is no known antigen for this receptor. Per-nucleotide qualities are absent, and no much larger clonotype sits a single base away. General study outcomes and caveats: In some patients, the high TCRbeta diversity seen at day 60 was put down to recipient T cells and intrathymic progenitors that had survived conditioning. The frequencies of hyperexpanded clones fell over the following months, and after one year, T-cell counts and TCRbeta diversity were mostly attributed to newly produced T cells. Apparently early alphabetaT-cell count recovery about two months after transplant reportedly relied on only several hundred rapidly expanded clones derived from non-depleted graft cells.

The library was produced with PCR. The sequencing machine was an Illumina HiSeq 2500. TCR libraries were prepared with molecular barcoding, using unique molecular identifiers to normalize TCRbeta repertoire quantification. The public reads were reprocessed in TCRdb via fastp at Q25 and MiXCR, keeping in-frame beta chains. Duplicate CDR3 protein sequences are folded into a single record with the most common DNA and genes. The sample table holds about 460,000 distinct CDR3 sequences, of which 8% to 11% were seen once. Of the sample, approximately 2% falls within the top ten clones. The source was PBMCs, collected before TCRalphabeta/CD19-depleted stem cell transplant. The rearranged segments are TRBV12-3 or TRBV12-4 and TRBJ1-2, with 8 middle bases fitting TRBD1. This sequence originates from a child aged 2 to 9 with inherited bone marrow failure, due to receive a stem cell transplant. The CDR3 has the sequence CASSPDRAGYGYTF. The nucleotide sequence reads as follows: TGTGCCAGCAGTCCGGACAGGGCTGGCTATGGCTACACCTTC.